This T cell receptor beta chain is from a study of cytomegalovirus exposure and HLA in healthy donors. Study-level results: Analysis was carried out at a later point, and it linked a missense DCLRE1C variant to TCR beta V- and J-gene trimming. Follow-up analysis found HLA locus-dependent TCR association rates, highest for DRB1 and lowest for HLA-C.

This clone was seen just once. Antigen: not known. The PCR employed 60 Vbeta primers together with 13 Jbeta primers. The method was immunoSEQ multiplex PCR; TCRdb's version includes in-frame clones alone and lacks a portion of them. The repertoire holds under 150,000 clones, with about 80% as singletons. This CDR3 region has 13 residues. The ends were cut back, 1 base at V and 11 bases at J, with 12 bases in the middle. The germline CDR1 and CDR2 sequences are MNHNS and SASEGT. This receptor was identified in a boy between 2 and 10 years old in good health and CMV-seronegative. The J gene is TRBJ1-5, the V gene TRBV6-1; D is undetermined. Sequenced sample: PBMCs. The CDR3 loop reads CASSEELGQAQHF. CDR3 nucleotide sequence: TGTGCCAGCAGTGAAGAGCTGGGCCAGGCCCAGCATTTT.